The clone carrying this TCR beta chain appeared many times. The antigen is undetermined. This record belongs to a study of response to subunit inactivated influenza vaccine. Study-wide findings and caveats: After each seasonal influenza vaccination, few new T cells are recruited, the authors suggested.

TCRdb recomputed calls from the RT-PCR reads with MiXCR, one row per CDR3 protein. The table records 650,000 to 800,000 distinct CDR3 sequences, 18% of them present only once. The CDR3 is 12 residues long. CDR1 and CDR2 (germline): SGHRS, YFSETQ. The V gene lost 1 base and the J gene lost 13 bases, with 12 bases spanning the gap. This material consisted of PBMCs from blood, taken 4 to 6 days after vaccination. The sequence derives from a man aged 50-60 years who received an inactivated influenza vaccine. The genes are TRBV5-1 and TRBJ2-1; no reliable D call. In DNA form, the CDR3 reads TGCGCCAGCAGCTTGTCGGCCATGGAACAGTTCTTC. As protein: CASSLSAMEQFF. Looking up the rest from reference TRBV5-1 and TRBJ2-1 gives the full variable domain: KAGVTQTPRYLIKTRGQQVTLSCSPISGHRSVSWYQQTPGQGLQFLFEYFSETQRNKGNFPGRFSGRQFSNSRSEMNVSTLELGDSALYLCASSLSAMEQFFGPGTRLTVL.